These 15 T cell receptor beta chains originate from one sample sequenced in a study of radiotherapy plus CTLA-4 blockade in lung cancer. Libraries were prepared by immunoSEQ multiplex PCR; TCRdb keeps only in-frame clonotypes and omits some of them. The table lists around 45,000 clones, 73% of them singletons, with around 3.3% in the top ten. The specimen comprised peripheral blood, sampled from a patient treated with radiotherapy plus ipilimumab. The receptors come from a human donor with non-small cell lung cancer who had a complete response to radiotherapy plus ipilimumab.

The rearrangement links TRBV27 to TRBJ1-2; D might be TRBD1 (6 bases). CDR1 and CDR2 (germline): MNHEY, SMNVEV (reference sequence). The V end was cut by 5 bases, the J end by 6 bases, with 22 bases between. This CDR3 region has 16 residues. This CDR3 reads CASSPWGGLRIHGYTF. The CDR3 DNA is TGTGCCAGCAGTCCATGGGGGGGCCTGCGAATCCATGGCTACACCTTC.

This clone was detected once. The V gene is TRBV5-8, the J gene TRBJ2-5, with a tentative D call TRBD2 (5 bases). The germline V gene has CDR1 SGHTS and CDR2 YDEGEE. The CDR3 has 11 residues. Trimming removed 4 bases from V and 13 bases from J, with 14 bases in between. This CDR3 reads CASSLRTAPYF. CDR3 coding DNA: TGTGCCAGCAGCCTCCGGACTGCCCCGTACTTC.

This CDR3 is CASGRQASSTDTQYF. CDR3 nucleotide sequence: TGTGCCAGCGGTAGACAGGCCTCTTCCACAGATACGCAGTATTTT. The V call is TRBV6-5, the J call TRBJ2-3; a weak D match, TRBD1 (6 bases). Trimming cost V 8 bases and J 2 bases, with 17 bases left between them. The CDR3 is made up of 15 amino acids. Germline CDR1 and CDR2: MNHEY and SVGAGI.

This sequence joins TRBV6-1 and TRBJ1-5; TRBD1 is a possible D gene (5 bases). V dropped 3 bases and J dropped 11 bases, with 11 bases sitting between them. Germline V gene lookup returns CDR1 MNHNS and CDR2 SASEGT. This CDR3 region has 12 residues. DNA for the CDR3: TGTGCCAGCAGTGAGGACATTACAGCCCAGCATTTT. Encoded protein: CASSEDITAQHF.

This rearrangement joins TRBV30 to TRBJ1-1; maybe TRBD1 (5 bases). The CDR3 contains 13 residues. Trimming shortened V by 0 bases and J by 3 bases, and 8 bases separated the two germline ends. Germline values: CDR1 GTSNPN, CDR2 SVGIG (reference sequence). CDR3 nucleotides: TGTGCCTGGAGTGTACAGGCCGACACTGAAGCTTTCTTT. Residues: CAWSVQADTEAFF.

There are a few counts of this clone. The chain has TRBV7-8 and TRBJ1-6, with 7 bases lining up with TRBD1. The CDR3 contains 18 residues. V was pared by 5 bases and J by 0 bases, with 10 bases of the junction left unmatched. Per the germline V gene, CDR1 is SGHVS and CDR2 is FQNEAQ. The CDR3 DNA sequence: TGTGCCAGCAGCGTGGCCGGGACAGCAAGCTCCTATAATTCACCCCTCCACTTT. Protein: CASSVAGTASSYNSPLHF.

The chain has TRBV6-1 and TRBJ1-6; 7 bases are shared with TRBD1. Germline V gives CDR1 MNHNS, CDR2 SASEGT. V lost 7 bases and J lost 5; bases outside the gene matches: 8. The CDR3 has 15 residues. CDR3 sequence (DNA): TGTGCCAGCACAGGGGGGCAGTCCAATAATTCACCCCTCCACTTT. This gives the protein CASTGGQSNNSPLHF.

The DNA for the CDR3 is TGTGCCAGCAGCTACGGACTAGCTCAGTTCTTC. It translates to CASSYGLAQFF. V is TRBV6-6 and J is TRBJ2-1; 8 bases align to TRBD2. The germline V gene encodes CDR1 MNHNY and CDR2 SVGAGI (reference sequence). The CDR3 is 11 residues long. Trimming at V came to 6 bases and at J to 13 bases, leaving 5 bases not matched to a gene.

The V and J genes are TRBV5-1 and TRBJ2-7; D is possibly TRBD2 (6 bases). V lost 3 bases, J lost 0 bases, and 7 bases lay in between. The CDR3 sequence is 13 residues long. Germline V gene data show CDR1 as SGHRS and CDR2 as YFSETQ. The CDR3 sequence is CASSSGSSYEQYF. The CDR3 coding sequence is TGCGCCAGCAGCTCCGGGAGCTCCTACGAGCAGTACTTC.

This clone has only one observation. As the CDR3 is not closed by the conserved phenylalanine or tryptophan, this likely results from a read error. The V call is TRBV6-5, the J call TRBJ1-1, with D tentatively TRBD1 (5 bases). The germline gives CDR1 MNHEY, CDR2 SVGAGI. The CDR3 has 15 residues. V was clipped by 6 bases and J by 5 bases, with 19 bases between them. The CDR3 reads CASRTGTYFGTEAFL. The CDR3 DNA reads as TGTGCCAGCAGGACCGGGACTTATTTTGGGACTGAAGCTTTCCTT.

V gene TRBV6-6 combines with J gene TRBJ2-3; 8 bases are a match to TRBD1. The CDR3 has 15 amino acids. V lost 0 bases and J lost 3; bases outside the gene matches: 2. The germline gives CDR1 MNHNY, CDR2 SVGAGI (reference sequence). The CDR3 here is CASSYSGTGTDTQYF. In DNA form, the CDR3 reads TGTGCCAGCAGTTACTCGGGGACAGGAACAGATACGCAGTATTTT.

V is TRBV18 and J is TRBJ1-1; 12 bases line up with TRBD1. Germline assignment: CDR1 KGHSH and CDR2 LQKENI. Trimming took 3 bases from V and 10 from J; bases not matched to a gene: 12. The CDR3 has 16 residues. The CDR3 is CASSPNPGTGGQAAFF. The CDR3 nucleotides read TGTGCCAGCTCACCTAACCCTGGGACAGGGGGCCAGGCAGCTTTCTTT.

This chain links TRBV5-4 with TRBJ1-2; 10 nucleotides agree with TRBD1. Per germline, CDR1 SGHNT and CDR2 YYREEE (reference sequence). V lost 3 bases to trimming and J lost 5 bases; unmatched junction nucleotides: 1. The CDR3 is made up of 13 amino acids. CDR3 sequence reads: CASSSGQGYGYTF. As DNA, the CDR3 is TGTGCCAGCAGCTCGGGACAGGGGTATGGCTACACCTTC.

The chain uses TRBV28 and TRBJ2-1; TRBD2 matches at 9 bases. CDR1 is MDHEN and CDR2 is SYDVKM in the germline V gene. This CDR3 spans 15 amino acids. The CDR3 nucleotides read TGTGCGCGGGGGGGAGGTCGAGGCTCCTACAATGAGCAGTTCTTC. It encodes CARGGGRGSYNEQFF.

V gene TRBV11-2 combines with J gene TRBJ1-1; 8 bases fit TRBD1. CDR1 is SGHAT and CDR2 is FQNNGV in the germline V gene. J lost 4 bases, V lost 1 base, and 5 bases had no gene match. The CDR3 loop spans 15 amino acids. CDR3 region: CASSLVPGGFTEAFF. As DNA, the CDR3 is TGTGCCAGCAGCTTAGTACCAGGGGGCTTCACTGAAGCTTTCTTT. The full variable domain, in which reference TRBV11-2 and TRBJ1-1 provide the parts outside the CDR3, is EAGVAQSPRYKIIEKRQSVAFWCNPISGHATLYWYQQILGQGPKLLIQFQNNGVVDDSQLPKDRFSAERLKGVDSTLKIQPAKLEDSAVYLCASSLVPGGFTEAFFGQGTRLTVV.